This entry describes one TCR beta chain. The antigen is not known. Analyses pooled second doses at about 4 or about 12 weeks. This sample is part of a study of T cell responses to AZD1222 COVID-19 vaccine. Study results and caveats: Among AZD1222 vaccinees, only five or six were seropositive at baseline. Spike-specific TCR repertoires showed rising breadth and depth after two AZD1222 doses. Among the donors, most were white British and more were female, and clonal diversity was possibly underestimated.

Only in-frame clones appear in the TCRdb table, and some are missing; sequencing was by immunoSEQ multiplex PCR. The sample shows 110,000 or so clones, about 86% of them seen only once. Trimming cost V 4 bases and J 7 bases, with 10 bases left between them. Germline assignment: CDR1 SNHLY and CDR2 FYNNEI. This CDR3 has 12 amino acids. This clonotype originated in an adult who received the AZD1222 COVID-19 vaccine. The sequencing used peripheral blood, collected 28 days after the second AZD1222 dose. The V call is TRBV2, the J call TRBJ1-2, with no clear D. The DNA of the CDR3 is TGTGCCAGCAGTGGAGAAGAAGTTGGCTACACCTTC. Protein product: CASSGEEVGYTF. Filled out from reference TRBV2 and TRBJ1-2, the complete variable domain reads EPEVTQTPSHQVTQMGQEVILRCVPISNHLYFYWYRQILGQKVEFLVSFYNNEISEKSEIFDDQFSVERPDGSNFTLKIRSTKLEDSAMYFCASSGEEVGYTFGSGTRLTVV.